The following is a T cell receptor (beta chain) sequence with its context. These data originate in a study of blood T cell repertoires in COVID-19. The V and J ends lost 3 bases and 1 base, in that order; junction bases with no gene match: 11. Germline CDR1 is SGHTA and CDR2 is FQGNSA. The CDR3 totals 18 residues. Measured with immunoSEQ multiplex PCR; TCRdb has only the in-frame clones, and not every one. The sample yields some 110,000 clones, roughly nine tenths seen once. This receptor was identified in a man aged 35 to 55 with acute or convalescent COVID-19. Sample: peripheral blood. V gene TRBV7-2 combines with J gene TRBJ2-3; 9 bases are a match to TRBD1. DNA of the CDR3: TGTGCCAGCAGCTTGGGGCCGACAGGGGGGGGAGGCACAGATACGCAGTATTTT. This codes for CASSLGPTGGGGTDTQYF. The variable domain in full, completed from reference TRBV7-2 and TRBJ2-3, reads GAGVSQSPSNKVTEKGKDVELRCDPISGHTALYWYRQSLGQGLEFLIYFQGNSAPDKSGLPSDRFSAERTGGSVSTLTIQRTQQEDSAVYLCASSLGPTGGGGTDTQYFGPGTRLTVL.